The clone carrying this TCR beta chain was seen repeatedly, ten times or more. This specimen comes from a study of CD8 T cells in ankylosing spondylitis. CDR1 is LNHNV and CDR2 is YYDKDF in the germline V gene (reference sequence). V was shortened by 0 bases and J by 0 bases, with 9 bases between the two germline ends. This CDR3 is 16 amino acids long. TCRdb re-called the 5' RACE reads through MiXCR, storing one row per CDR3 protein. The sample records under 300,000 distinct CDR3 sequences, around 7.8% being singletons. The gene calls are TRBV15 and TRBJ1-3; no clear D gene. This clonotype was obtained from a male donor with ankylosing spondylitis or in good health (not recorded which). Sequencing was performed on blood, either unsorted or a sorted T cell fraction (not recorded which). The CDR3 DNA reads as TGTGCCACCAGCAGAGAACATGGATACTCTGGAAACACCATATATTTT. Translated, it gives CATSREHGYSGNTIYF.